This T cell receptor (beta chain) was identified in a study of T cell responses to AZD1222 COVID-19 vaccine. On the study more broadly: Second-dose schedules of about 4 or about 12 weeks were combined. Study-wide points: Among vaccine-associated CD4 TCRs, coverage spanned spike, with dominance at 160-218 and 743-854. Spike-specific TCR repertoires showed rising breadth and depth after two AZD1222 doses. The study reported that nearly half of spike-specific TCRs target unmutated variant regions.

This table comes from immunoSEQ multiplex PCR, and its TCRdb copy is limited to in-frame clones, with some not included. Of approximately 160,000 clones listed, roughly 93% were seen once; the top ten hold approximately 0.97%. A note on this clone: Antigen: not known.

This sample comprised peripheral blood, obtained on day 0 of AZD1222 vaccination. This sequence originates from an adult in good health.

The CDR3 sequence: CASSLSGGVYEKLFF. The CDR3 DNA sequence: TGTGCCAGCAGTTTATCGGGAGGAGTGTACGAAAAACTGTTTTTT. The V and J genes are TRBV28 and TRBJ1-4; D is ambiguous. Per germline, CDR1 MDHEN and CDR2 SYDVKM. Between the trimmed V and J ends, which lost 1 base and 8 bases, there was a span of 14 bases. This CDR3 is built from 15 residues.